This TCR beta chain was sequenced in a study of identical twins. General study points: Cross-sectional statistics, not tracking of the same donors, supported the conclusions. Out-of-frame alpha sequences common to twins exhibited an excess of low generation probability.

This clonotype was observed at least ten times. The antigen remains undetermined. Template switching supplied a universal primer site; unique molecular identifiers were carried on the cDNA. One entry per CDR3 protein results from TCRdb running MiXCR on the 5' RACE reads. The profile shows 120,000 to 150,000 distinct CDR3 sequences, approximately 3.5% of them singletons. The germline V and J ends were trimmed by 8 bases and 0 bases, with 12 bases remaining between them. The CDR3 has 14 residues. CDR1 and CDR2 from the germline V gene are MNHNS and SASEGT. The receptor comes from a man aged 18 to 30 in good health. This chain connects TRBV6-1 to TRBJ2-3, with D maybe TRBD1 (6 bases). Sequenced input: memory T cells sorted from blood. For the CDR3, the DNA is TGTGCCAGCGAGAAGGACAGTAGCACAGATACGCAGTATTTT. It codes for CASEKDSSTDTQYF.